The 14 T cell receptor beta chains below all came from one sample that was sequenced in a study of shared clonotypes between healthy human individuals. Some clones are missing from TCRdb's copy, which holds only in-frame ones; the method was immunoSEQ multiplex PCR. The sample includes 1,500,000 or so clones, approximately 98.5% of them seen just once. Sample: naive CD4+ T cells sorted from blood. Subset noted: CD45RA+ positively selected. Every receptor here comes from a man younger than 40 in good health.

The rearrangement links TRBV5-6 to TRBJ2-7, with 7 positions matching TRBD1. Germline V gene data show CDR1 as SGHDT and CDR2 as YYEEEE. After removal of 0 bases from V and 2 bases from J, the junction contained 5 bases not matched to a gene. CDR3 size: 15 residues. The DNA of the CDR3 is TGTGCCAGCAGCTTGGCCCCTGGGACAGCCTACGAGCAGTACTTC. This sequence encodes CASSLAPGTAYEQYF.

This chain joins TRBV5-1 and TRBJ2-1; 9 bases map to TRBD2. Germline assignment: CDR1 SGHRS and CDR2 YFSETQ. Trimming removed 0 bases from V and 8 bases from J; junction bases left unmatched: 6. The CDR3 is 15 amino acids. DNA of the CDR3: TGCGCCAGCAGCTTGGTCTCTAGCGGGGCGGATGAGCAGTTCTTC. Translated, it gives CASSLVSSGADEQFF.

The V and J genes are TRBV7-2 and TRBJ2-7; 7 nucleotides align to TRBD1. Germline CDR1 SGHTA, CDR2 FQGNSA. This CDR3 comprises 14 residues. Trimming removed 5 bases from V and 5 bases from J; junction bases left unmatched: 9. In nucleotides, the CDR3 is TGTGCCAGCAGCGGATACAGGGGCGGGCACGAGCAGTACTTC. This sequence encodes CASSGYRGGHEQYF.

This chain joins TRBV11-2 and TRBJ2-1; 13 bases are shared with TRBD2. Germline CDR1 SGHAT, CDR2 FQNNGV. The J segment lost 8 bases and the V segment lost 5 bases, leaving 6 bases of the junction unmatched. The length of the CDR3 is 15 residues. CDR3 in DNA: TGTGCCAGCAGCGCCGGGACTAGCGGGAACGATGAGCAGTTCTTC. It is translated as CASSAGTSGNDEQFF.

This clone was seen a single time. V is TRBV9 and J is TRBJ1-4; D is undetermined. The CDR3 runs to 16 residues. V was trimmed by 6 bases and J by 5 bases, leaving 20 bases between them. Germline V gives CDR1 SGDLS, CDR2 YYNGEE. The CDR3 sequence: CASTPGPGQTNEKLFF. The CDR3 bases are TGTGCCAGCACCCCTGGTCCTGGCCAGACGAATGAAAAACTGTTTTTT. The full variable domain, its missing parts supplied by reference TRBV9 and TRBJ1-4, is DSGVTQTPKHLITATGQRVTLRCSPRSGDLSVYWYQQSLDQGLQFLIQYYNGEERAKGNILERFSAQQFPDLHSELNLSSLELGDSALYFCASTPGPGQTNEKLFFGSGTQLSVL.

This clone has a single count. The chain links TRBV28 to TRBJ2-2, with TRBD1 as a possible D gene (7 bases). Germline V gives CDR1 MDHEN, CDR2 SYDVKM. The V end was cut by 10 bases, the J end by 6 bases, with 21 bases between. CDR3 size: 15 residues. CDR3 region: CATQRRGLVAGELFF. In DNA form, the CDR3 reads TGTGCCACCCAGCGGAGGGGGCTCGTCGCCGGGGAGCTGTTTTTT. The full variable domain, in which reference TRBV28 and TRBJ2-2 provide the parts outside the CDR3, is DVKVTQSSRYLVKRTGEKVFLECVQDMDHENMFWYRQDPGLGLRLIYFSYDVKMKEKGDIPEGYSVSREKKERFSLILESASTNQTSMYLCATQRRGLVAGELFFGEGSRLTVL.

The V gene is TRBV10-3, the J gene TRBJ1-1; D not certain. The germline CDR1 and CDR2 sequences are ENHRY and SYGVKD. V was shortened by 8 bases and J by 0 bases, with 13 bases between the two germline ends. The CDR3 covers 14 residues. CDR3 in DNA: TGTGCCATCTCCGGCGGGCCAGTGAACACTGAAGCTTTCTTT. Its protein product is CAISGGPVNTEAFF.

The rearrangement uses TRBV7-9 and TRBJ1-1, with D maybe TRBD1 (5 bases). This CDR3 is built from 14 residues. Trimming cost V 4 bases and J 1 base, with 10 bases left between them. Germline CDR1 SEHNR, CDR2 FQNEAQ (reference sequence). The DNA for the CDR3 is TGTGCCAGCAGCTACGGTGGGGGGAACACTGAAGCTTTCTTT. As protein: CASSYGGGNTEAFF. Variable domain in full (rest from reference TRBV7-9 and TRBJ1-1): DTGVSQNPRHKITKRGQNVTFRCDPISEHNRLYWYRQTLGQGPEFLTYFQNEAQLEKSRLLSDRFSAERPKGSFSTLEIQRTEQGDSAMYLCASSYGGGNTEAFFGQGTRLTVV.

The rearrangement joins TRBV6-1 to TRBJ2-1; 7 bases are a match to TRBD1. The CDR3 runs 16 residues. CDR1 and CDR2 from the germline V gene are MNHNS and SASEGT. J lost 6 bases, V lost 2 bases, and 10 bases had no gene match. The CDR3 DNA is TGTGCCAGCAGTGAAAAGACAGGGAAAATTGTCAATGAGCAGTTCTTC. Its protein product is CASSEKTGKIVNEQFF.

This chain connects TRBV18 to TRBJ1-3, with D perhaps matching TRBD1 (5 bases). V lost 5 bases and J 10 bases, leaving 12 bases between the germline ends. CDR3 length equals 12 residues. CDR1 is KGHSH, CDR2 LQKENI, per germline. In DNA form, the CDR3 reads TGTGCCAGCTCAACCAGGGCAGGTACCATATATTTT. This translates into CASSTRAGTIYF.

The chain combines TRBV10-2 with TRBJ1-5; 8 bases fit TRBD1. The CDR3 is made up of 13 amino acids. Germline CDR1 and CDR2: WSHSY and SAAADI. The V gene end was trimmed by 6 bases and the J gene end by 5 bases; junction bases not matched to a gene: 3. The CDR3 sequence: CASRGTGDQPQHF. The CDR3 DNA reads as TGCGCCAGCAGGGGGACAGGCGATCAGCCCCAGCATTTT.

This clone was seen once. The chain is built from TRBV7-8 and TRBJ2-5; D is unresolved. CDR1 SGHVS and CDR2 FQNEAQ come from the germline V gene. CDR3 size: 13 residues. V gave up 5 bases and J gave up 2 bases, with 9 bases separating them. CDR3 in DNA: TGTGCCAGCAGCGACGGACGGCAAGAGACCCAGTACTTC. It is translated as CASSDGRQETQYF.

The rearrangement links TRBV11-2 to TRBJ1-1, with unresolved D. Germline lookup yields CDR1 SGHAT and CDR2 FQNNGV. Trimming pared 3 bases from V and 0 bases from J, leaving 11 bases between. The CDR3 runs to 15 residues. The CDR3 nucleotides read TGTGCCAGCAGCTTGTTCCGGACGGTGAACACTGAAGCTTTCTTT. Amino acid sequence: CASSLFRTVNTEAFF.

This chain links TRBV28 with TRBJ2-6; no clear D gene. CDR3 size: 15 residues. V lost 2 bases to trimming and J lost 4 bases, with 9 bases between them. Germline CDR1 is MDHEN and CDR2 is SYDVKM. The CDR3 loop reads CASSLVGLGANVLTF. In nucleotides, the CDR3 is TGTGCCAGCAGTTTAGTAGGGCTCGGGGCCAACGTCCTGACTTTC.